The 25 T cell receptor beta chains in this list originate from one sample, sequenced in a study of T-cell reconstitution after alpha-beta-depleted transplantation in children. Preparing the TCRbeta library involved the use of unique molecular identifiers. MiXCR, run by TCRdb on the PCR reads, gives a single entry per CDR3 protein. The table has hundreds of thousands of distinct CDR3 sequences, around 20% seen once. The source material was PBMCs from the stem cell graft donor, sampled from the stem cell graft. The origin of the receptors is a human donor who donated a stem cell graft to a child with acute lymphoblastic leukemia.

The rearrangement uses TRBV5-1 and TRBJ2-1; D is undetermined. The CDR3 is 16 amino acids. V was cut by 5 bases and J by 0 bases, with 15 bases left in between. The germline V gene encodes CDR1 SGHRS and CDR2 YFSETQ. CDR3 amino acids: CASRGPGPSSYNEQFF. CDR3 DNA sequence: TGCGCCAGCAGAGGCCCCGGCCCTAGCTCCTACAATGAGCAGTTCTTC.

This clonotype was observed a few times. The CDR3 DNA reads as TGTGCCAGCAGTTCTTTAGCGAGCAATCAGCCCCAGCATTTT. This translates into CASSSLASNQPQHF. This chain joins TRBV12-3 or TRBV12-4 and TRBJ1-5, with D unresolved. V dropped 4 bases and J dropped 1 base, with 8 bases sitting between them. CDR3 size: 14 residues.

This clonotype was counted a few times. This CDR3 is CSARDEGDISTF. CDR3 coding DNA: TGCAGTGCTAGAGATGAAGGAGACATCTCCACCTTC. The chain couples TRBV20-1 to TRBJ1-2, with D hard to call. The germline V and J ends were trimmed by 0 bases and 13 bases, with 15 bases remaining between them. The CDR3 sequence is 12 residues long. From germline, CDR1 is DFQATT and CDR2 SNEGSKA (reference sequence).

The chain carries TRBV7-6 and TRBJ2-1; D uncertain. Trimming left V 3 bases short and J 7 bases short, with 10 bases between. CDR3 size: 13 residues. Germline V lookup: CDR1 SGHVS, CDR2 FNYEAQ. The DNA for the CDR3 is TGTGCCAGCAGCTTTGAGCCTATGAATGAGCAGTTCTTC. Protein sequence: CASSFEPMNEQFF.

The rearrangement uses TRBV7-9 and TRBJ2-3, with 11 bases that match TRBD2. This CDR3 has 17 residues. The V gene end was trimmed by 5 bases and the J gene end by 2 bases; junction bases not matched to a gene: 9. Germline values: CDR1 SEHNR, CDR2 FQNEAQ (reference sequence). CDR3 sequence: CASSPDPLAGDTDTQYF. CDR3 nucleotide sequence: TGTGCCAGCAGCCCAGATCCACTAGCGGGGGACACAGATACGCAGTATTTT.

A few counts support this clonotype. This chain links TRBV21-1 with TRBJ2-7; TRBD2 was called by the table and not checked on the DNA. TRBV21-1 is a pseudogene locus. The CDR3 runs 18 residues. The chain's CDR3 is CASSKEGPVSWSSYEQYF. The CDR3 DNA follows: TGTGCCAGCAGCAAAGAAGGGCCTGTTAGTTGGAGCTCCTACGAGCAGTACTTC.

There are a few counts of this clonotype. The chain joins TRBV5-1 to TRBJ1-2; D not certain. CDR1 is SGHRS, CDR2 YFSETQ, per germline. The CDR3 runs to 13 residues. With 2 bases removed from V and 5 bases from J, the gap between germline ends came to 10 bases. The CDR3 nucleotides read TGCGCCAGCAGCTTAATTTACGGATATGGCTACACCTTC. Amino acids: CASSLIYGYGYTF.

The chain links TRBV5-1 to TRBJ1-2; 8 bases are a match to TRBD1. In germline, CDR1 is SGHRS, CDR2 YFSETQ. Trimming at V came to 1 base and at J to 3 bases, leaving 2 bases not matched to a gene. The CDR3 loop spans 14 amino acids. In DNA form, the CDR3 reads TGCGCCAGCAGCTTGATACAGGGGGACTATGGCTACACCTTC. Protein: CASSLIQGDYGYTF.

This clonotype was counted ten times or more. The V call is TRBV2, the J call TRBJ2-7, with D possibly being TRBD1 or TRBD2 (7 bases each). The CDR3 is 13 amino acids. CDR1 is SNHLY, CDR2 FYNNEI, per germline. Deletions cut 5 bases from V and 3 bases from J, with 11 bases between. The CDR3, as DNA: TGTGCCAGCAGTCCAGGGGGGGTCTACGAGCAGTACTTC. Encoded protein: CASSPGGVYEQYF. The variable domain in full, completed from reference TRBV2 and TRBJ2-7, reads EPEVTQTPSHQVTQMGQEVILRCVPISNHLYFYWYRQILGQKVEFLVSFYNNEISEKSEIFDDQFSVERPDGSNFTLKIRSTKLEDSAMYFCASSPGGVYEQYFGPGTRLTVT.

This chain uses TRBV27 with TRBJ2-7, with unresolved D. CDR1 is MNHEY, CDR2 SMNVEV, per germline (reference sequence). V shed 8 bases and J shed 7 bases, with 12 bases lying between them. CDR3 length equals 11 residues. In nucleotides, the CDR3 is TGTGCCAGCGGGAATTATGGGGAGCAGTACTTC. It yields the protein CASGNYGEQYF.

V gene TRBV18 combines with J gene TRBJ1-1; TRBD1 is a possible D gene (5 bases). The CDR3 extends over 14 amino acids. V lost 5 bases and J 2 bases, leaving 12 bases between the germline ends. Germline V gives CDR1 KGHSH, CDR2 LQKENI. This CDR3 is CASSGHPGNTEAFF. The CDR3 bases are TGTGCCAGCTCAGGACACCCGGGAAACACTGAAGCTTTCTTT.

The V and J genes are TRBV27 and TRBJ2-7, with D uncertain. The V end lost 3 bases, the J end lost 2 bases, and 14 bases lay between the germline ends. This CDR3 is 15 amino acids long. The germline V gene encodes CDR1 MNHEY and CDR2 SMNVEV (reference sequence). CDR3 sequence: CASSFGHPITYEQYF. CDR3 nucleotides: TGTGCCAGCAGTTTTGGGCATCCTATCACCTACGAGCAGTACTTC.

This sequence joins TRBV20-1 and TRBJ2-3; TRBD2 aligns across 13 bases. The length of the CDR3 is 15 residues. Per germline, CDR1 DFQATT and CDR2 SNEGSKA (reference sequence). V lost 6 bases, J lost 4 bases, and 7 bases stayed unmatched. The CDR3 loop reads CSAARTSGSSDTQYF. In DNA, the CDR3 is TGCAGTGCCGCACGGACTAGCGGGAGTTCAGATACGCAGTATTTT.

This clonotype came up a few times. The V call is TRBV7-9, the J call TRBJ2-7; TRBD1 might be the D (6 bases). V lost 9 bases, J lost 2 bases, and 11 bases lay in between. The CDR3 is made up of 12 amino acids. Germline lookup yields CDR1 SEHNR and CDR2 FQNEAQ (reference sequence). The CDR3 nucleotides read TGTGCCAGTAACAGGGTACCCTACGAGCAGTACTTC. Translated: CASNRVPYEQYF.

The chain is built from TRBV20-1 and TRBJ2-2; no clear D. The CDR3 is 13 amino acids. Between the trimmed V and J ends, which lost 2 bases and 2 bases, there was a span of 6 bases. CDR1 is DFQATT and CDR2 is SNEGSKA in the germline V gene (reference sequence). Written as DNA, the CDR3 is TGCAGTGCTAGACTGGACAACACCGGGGAGCTGTTTTTT. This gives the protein CSARLDNTGELFF.

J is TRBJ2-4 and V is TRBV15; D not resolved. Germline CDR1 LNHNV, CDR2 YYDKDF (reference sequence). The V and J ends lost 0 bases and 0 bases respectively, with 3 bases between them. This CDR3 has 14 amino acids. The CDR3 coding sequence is TGTGCCACCAGCAGAGATCTAGCCAAAAACATTCAGTACTTC. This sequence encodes CATSRDLAKNIQYF.

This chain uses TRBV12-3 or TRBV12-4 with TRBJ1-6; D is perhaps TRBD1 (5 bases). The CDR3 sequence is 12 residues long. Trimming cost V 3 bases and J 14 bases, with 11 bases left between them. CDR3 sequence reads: CASSFSGGALHF. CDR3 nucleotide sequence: TGTGCCAGCAGTTTCTCCGGAGGGGCCCTCCACTTT.

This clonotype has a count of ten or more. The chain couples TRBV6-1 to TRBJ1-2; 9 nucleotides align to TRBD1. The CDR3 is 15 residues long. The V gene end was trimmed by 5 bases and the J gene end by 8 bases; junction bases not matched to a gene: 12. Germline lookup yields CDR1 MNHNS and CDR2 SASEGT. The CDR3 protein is CASSRTGEASLGYTF. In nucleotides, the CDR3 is TGTGCCAGCAGTCGGACAGGGGAGGCCTCGCTCGGCTACACCTTC.

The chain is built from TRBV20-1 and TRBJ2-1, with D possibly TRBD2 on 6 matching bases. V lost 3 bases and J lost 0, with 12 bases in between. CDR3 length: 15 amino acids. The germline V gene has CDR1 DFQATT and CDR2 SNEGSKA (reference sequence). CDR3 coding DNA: TGCAGTGCTAGGCTTGCTAGCGCCTCCTACAATGAGCAGTTCTTC. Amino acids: CSARLASASYNEQFF.

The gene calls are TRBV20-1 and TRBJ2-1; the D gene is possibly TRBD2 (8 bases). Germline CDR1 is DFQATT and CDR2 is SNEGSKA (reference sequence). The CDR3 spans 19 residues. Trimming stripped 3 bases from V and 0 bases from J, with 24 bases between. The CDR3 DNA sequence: TGCAGTGCTAGGGGACAGACTAGCGCATCCCGGAGCTCCTACAATGAGCAGTTCTTC. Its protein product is CSARGQTSASRSSYNEQFF.

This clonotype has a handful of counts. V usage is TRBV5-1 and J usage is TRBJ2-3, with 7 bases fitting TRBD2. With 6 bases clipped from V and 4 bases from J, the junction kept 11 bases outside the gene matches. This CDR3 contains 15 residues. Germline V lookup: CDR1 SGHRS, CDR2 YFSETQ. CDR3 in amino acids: CASTSRVAGADTQYF. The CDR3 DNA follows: TGCGCCAGCACAAGCAGGGTGGCGGGAGCAGATACGCAGTATTTT.

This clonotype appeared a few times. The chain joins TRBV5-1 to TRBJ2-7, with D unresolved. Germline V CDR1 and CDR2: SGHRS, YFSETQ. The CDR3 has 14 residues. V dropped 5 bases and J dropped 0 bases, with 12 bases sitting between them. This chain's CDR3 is CASSPRVDSYEQYF. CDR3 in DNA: TGCGCCAGCAGTCCTCGGGTAGACTCCTACGAGCAGTACTTC.

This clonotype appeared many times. DNA of the CDR3: TGTGCCAGCAGTGAAATACTCACAGATACGCAGTATTTT. Protein: CASSEILTDTQYF. J is TRBJ2-3 and V is TRBV6-1; D remains ambiguous. Trimming took off 2 bases at V and 2 bases at J, with 5 bases between the two ends. Germline V gene data show CDR1 as MNHNS and CDR2 as SASEGT. This CDR3 is 13 amino acids long.

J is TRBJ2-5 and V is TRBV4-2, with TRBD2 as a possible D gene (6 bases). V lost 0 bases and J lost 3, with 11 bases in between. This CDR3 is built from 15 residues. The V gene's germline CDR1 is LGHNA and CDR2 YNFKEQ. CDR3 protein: CASSQEEGLKETQYF. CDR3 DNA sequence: TGTGCCAGCAGCCAAGAGGAGGGGTTAAAAGAGACCCAGTACTTC.

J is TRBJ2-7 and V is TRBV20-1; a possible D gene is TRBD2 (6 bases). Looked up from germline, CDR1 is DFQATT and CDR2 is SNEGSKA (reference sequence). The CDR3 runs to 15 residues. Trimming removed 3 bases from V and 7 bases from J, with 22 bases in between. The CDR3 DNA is TGCAGTGCTAGGTCTCCGGGAGCGCCAAGGGAGGAGCAGTACTTC. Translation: CSARSPGAPREEQYF.